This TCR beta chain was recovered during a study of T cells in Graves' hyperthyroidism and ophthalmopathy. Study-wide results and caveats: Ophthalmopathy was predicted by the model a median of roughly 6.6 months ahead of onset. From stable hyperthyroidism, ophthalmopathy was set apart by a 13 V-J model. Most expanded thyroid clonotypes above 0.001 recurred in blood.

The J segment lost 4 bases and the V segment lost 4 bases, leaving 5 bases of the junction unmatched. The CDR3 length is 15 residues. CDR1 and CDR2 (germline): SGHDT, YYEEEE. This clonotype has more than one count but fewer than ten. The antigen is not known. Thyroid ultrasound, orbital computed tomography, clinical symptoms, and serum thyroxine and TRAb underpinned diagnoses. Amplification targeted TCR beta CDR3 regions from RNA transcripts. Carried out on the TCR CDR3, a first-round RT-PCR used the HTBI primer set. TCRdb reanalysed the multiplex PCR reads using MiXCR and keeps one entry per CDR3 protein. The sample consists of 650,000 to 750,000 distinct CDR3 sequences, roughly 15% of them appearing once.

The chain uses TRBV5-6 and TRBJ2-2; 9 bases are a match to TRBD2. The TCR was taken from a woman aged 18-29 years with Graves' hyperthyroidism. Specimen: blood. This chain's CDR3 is CASSQGLATTGELFF. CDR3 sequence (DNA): TGTGCCAGCAGCCAGGGACTAGCTACCACCGGGGAGCTGTTTTTT.